The 30 T cell receptor beta chains below all came from one sample that was sequenced in a study of OX40 agonist ivuxolimab in advanced cancers. Method: immunoSEQ multiplex PCR; TCRdb's copy keeps in-frame clones and lacks some. The sample has about 21,000 clones, roughly four fifths seen once. Sequencing was performed on CD4+ or CD8+ T cells sorted from blood, taken in a trial of the OX40 agonist ivuxolimab. These receptors all stem from an adult with an advanced solid tumor such as melanoma, head and neck, liver or kidney cancer.

The rearrangement joins TRBV7-8 to TRBJ1-2, with TRBD1 identical over 11 bases. The CDR3 sequence is 15 residues long. Trimming took 3 bases from V and 4 from J; bases not matched to a gene: 4. Looked up from germline, CDR1 is SGHVS and CDR2 is FQNEAQ. The CDR3 sequence is CASSLGTGGRYGYTF. CDR3 in DNA: TGTGCCAGCAGCTTGGGGACAGGGGGACGCTATGGCTACACCTTC.

The gene calls are TRBV6-5 and TRBJ2-3; no clear D. This CDR3 is built from 12 residues. Germline V gene data show CDR1 as MNHEY and CDR2 as SVGAGI. V was pared by 5 bases and J by 3 bases, with 6 bases between. CDR3 coding DNA: TGTGCCAGCAGTCCCGTGACAGATACGCAGTATTTT. Protein product: CASSPVTDTQYF.

The sample holds a few counts of this clone. The chain employs TRBV5-3 and TRBJ2-7; D is uncertain. TRBV5-3 is an open reading frame whose function is uncertain. V shed 6 bases and J shed 9 bases, with 22 bases lying between them. CDR3 length: 14 amino acids. CDR3 DNA sequence: TGTGCCAGAAACCCTGGGGATAGGGCTAAAGGGCAGTACTTC. It codes for CARNPGDRAKGQYF.

The V gene is TRBV30, the J gene TRBJ2-7; TRBD1 matches at 11 bases. This CDR3 comprises 15 residues. Losses at the gene ends were 1 base for V and 5 bases for J; bases not matched to a gene: 7. Germline V lookup: CDR1 GTSNPN, CDR2 SVGIG (reference sequence). The CDR3 reads CAWSAGTGGIDEQYF. The CDR3 DNA is TGTGCCTGGAGTGCCGGGACAGGGGGGATCGACGAGCAGTACTTC.

The chain couples TRBV11-3 to TRBJ2-7; D is uncertain. This CDR3 contains 11 residues. CDR1 and CDR2 (germline): SGHNT, YENEEA. The V gene lost 5 bases and the J gene lost 4 bases, with 6 bases spanning the gap. The CDR3 region has the DNA TGTGCCAGCAGCCGAAATTACGAGCAGTACTTC. Its translation is CASSRNYEQYF.

The chain employs TRBV6-1 and TRBJ2-5; the D gene is possibly TRBD2 (5 bases). Per the germline V gene, CDR1 is MNHNS and CDR2 is SASEGT. The CDR3 has 15 amino acids. V lost 2 bases and J lost 5, with 15 bases in between. The CDR3 nucleotides read TGTGCCAGCAGTGAATGGGGAGTCATGGGGGAGACCCAGTACTTC. Amino acid sequence: CASSEWGVMGETQYF.

This chain joins TRBV7-2 and TRBJ2-7; TRBD2 agrees at 7 bases. Germline V gene sequence: CDR1 SGHTA, CDR2 FQGNSA. Trimming took 5 bases from V and 0 from J; bases not matched to a gene: 13. This CDR3 has 17 residues. The CDR3 spells CASSPRGGRDRSYEQYF. The CDR3 DNA follows: TGTGCCAGCAGCCCGCGGGGAGGGCGGGACCGCTCCTACGAGCAGTACTTC.

This clone was picked up one time. The CDR3 coding sequence is TGCGCCAGCAGGGTACTACGGGACAGCTCTAACTATGGCTACACCTTC. It translates to CASRVLRDSSNYGYTF. This chain connects TRBV10-1 to TRBJ1-2, with 7 bases that match TRBD1. V shed 6 bases, J shed 0 bases, and the junction held 10 bases outside the gene matches. The CDR3 is made up of 16 amino acids. Germline V CDR1 and CDR2: WNHNN, SYGVQD (reference sequence).

The chain employs TRBV7-9 and TRBJ2-1; TRBD1 agrees at 10 bases. The CDR3 sequence is 14 residues long. Per the germline V gene, CDR1 is SEHNR and CDR2 is FQNEAQ (reference sequence). The ends lost 4 bases at V and 4 bases at J; junction bases unmatched: 1. The CDR3 is CASSWGQGYNEQFF. CDR3 nucleotides: TGTGCCAGCAGCTGGGGACAGGGGTACAATGAGCAGTTCTTC.

The DNA for the CDR3 is TGCGCCAGCAGCCAAATGCCCGCCGGGACAGGGCCCACAGATACGCAGTATTTT. As protein: CASSQMPAGTGPTDTQYF. The chain joins TRBV4-1 to TRBJ2-3, with TRBD1 identical over 9 bases. Looked up from germline, CDR1 is MGHRA and CDR2 is YSYEKL. The length of the CDR3 is 18 residues. V was pared by 2 bases and J by 2 bases, with 11 bases of the junction left unmatched.

V usage is TRBV2 and J usage is TRBJ2-7; D is possibly TRBD1 (6 bases). The CDR3 is made up of 15 amino acids. Germline V CDR1 and CDR2: SNHLY, FYNNEI. V lost 8 bases, J lost 1 base, and 18 bases lay in between. The CDR3 nucleotides are TGTGCCAGCCGAGACGGACAGCGAAATTCCTACGAGCAGTACTTC. This codes for CASRDGQRNSYEQYF.

The chain uses TRBV28 and TRBJ1-2; no clear D gene. V lost 2 bases and J 5 bases, leaving 12 bases between the germline ends. Germline values: CDR1 MDHEN, CDR2 SYDVKM. This CDR3 comprises 14 residues. CDR3 in DNA: TGTGCCAGCAGTTTAGCTCTGGGATTATATGGCTACACCTTC. Protein: CASSLALGLYGYTF.

This chain connects TRBV4-1 to TRBJ2-1; the D is unclear. Germline V gene data show CDR1 as MGHRA and CDR2 as YSYEKL. V shed 0 bases and J shed 7 bases, with 7 bases lying between them. The CDR3 has 13 amino acids. CDR3 residues: CASSQDRFNEQFF. The CDR3 bases are TGCGCCAGCAGCCAAGATAGATTTAATGAGCAGTTCTTC.

As DNA, the CDR3 is TGTGCCAGCAGCCTATTAGCGGGAGGGAGAAATGAGCAGTTCTTC. It specifies CASSLLAGGRNEQFF. The rearrangement links TRBV11-2 to TRBJ2-1; the match to TRBD2 covers 11 bases. Germline trimming cut 5 bases from V and 7 bases from J; bases unmatched to any gene: 7. The germline gives CDR1 SGHAT, CDR2 FQNNGV. The CDR3 totals 15 residues.

This clone was observed once. The V gene is TRBV13, the J gene TRBJ2-1, with 13 bases identical to TRBD2. This CDR3 region has 15 residues. V trimming: 4 bases; J trimming: 4 bases; junction bases outside the gene matches: 1. From germline, CDR1 is PRHDT and CDR2 FYEKMQ (reference sequence). The CDR3 is CASSSGLAGYNEQFF. CDR3 sequence (DNA): TGTGCCAGCAGCTCGGGACTAGCGGGGTACAATGAGCAGTTCTTC.

This clone was recorded once. The J gene is TRBJ2-4, the V gene TRBV6-5, with 8 bases identical to TRBD1. V lost 6 bases to trimming and J lost 4 bases; unmatched junction nucleotides: 8. Germline CDR1 is MNHEY and CDR2 is SVGAGI. CDR3 length: 15 residues. CDR3 protein: CASSQWTGIKNIQYF. For the CDR3, the DNA is TGTGCCAGCAGCCAATGGACAGGGATTAAAAACATTCAGTACTTC.

The chain carries TRBV27 and TRBJ1-5; no firm D call. CDR3 length: 15 residues. V was trimmed by 3 bases and J by 1 base, leaving 10 bases between them. Germline CDR1 MNHEY, CDR2 SMNVEV (reference sequence). In DNA form, the CDR3 reads TGTGCCAGCAGTTTCAGCGGTCTCAGCAATCAGCCCCAGCATTTT. It codes for CASSFSGLSNQPQHF.

The V call is TRBV7-2, the J call TRBJ1-4; possibly TRBD1 for D (5 bases). Germline V gives CDR1 SGHTA, CDR2 FQGNSA. V was clipped by 2 bases and J by 8 bases, with 12 bases between them. The CDR3 runs 14 residues. The CDR3 region is CASSLQGIREKLFF. CDR3 DNA sequence: TGTGCCAGCAGCTTACAGGGTATTAGGGAAAAACTGTTTTTT.

The rearrangement joins TRBV5-6 to TRBJ2-1; D possibly corresponds to TRBD2 (5 bases). Germline CDR1 SGHDT, CDR2 YYEEEE. The length of the CDR3 is 15 residues. V was clipped by 2 bases and J by 6 bases, with 15 bases between them. In nucleotides, the CDR3 is TGTGCCAGCAGCTTCCCGGGAAGGAGGCTCAATGAGCAGTTCTTC. This translates into CASSFPGRRLNEQFF.

This clone was recorded once. The chain carries TRBV27 and TRBJ1-2; D is unclear. V lost 5 bases and J 4 bases, leaving 8 bases between the germline ends. The germline gives CDR1 MNHEY, CDR2 SMNVEV (reference sequence). CDR3 length: 12 residues. The CDR3 region has the DNA TGTGCCAGCAGTCCCGGTCCCTATGGCTACACCTTC. Its protein product is CASSPGPYGYTF.

The chain employs TRBV6-4 and TRBJ2-2; 10 nucleotides line up with TRBD1. This CDR3 is 15 amino acids long. Trimming at V came to 6 bases and at J to 3 bases, leaving 4 bases not matched to a gene. Germline V gene data show CDR1 as MRHNA and CDR2 as SNTAGT. CDR3 DNA: TGTGCCAGCAGCAGACAGGGGGCGGACACCGGGGAGCTGTTTTTT. This translates into CASSRQGADTGELFF.

This clone was observed a handful of times. The chain has TRBV6-5 and TRBJ2-1, with 7 bases identical to TRBD2. Per germline, CDR1 MNHEY and CDR2 SVGAGI. The V and J ends lost 8 bases and 9 bases, in that order; junction bases with no gene match: 7. This CDR3 is 12 amino acids long. For the CDR3, the DNA is TGTGCCAGCGGGGGGGGTTTAATTGAGCAGTTCTTC. Its translation is CASGGGLIEQFF.

In the case of this clone: The sample has other DNA sequences that encode this CDR3 too. CDR3 amino acids: CASSVLAGETDTQYF. The CDR3 DNA reads TGTGCCAGCAGTGTACTAGCGGGAGAGACAGATACGCAGTATTTT. This sequence joins TRBV6-1 and TRBJ2-3, with TRBD2 matching 11 bases. V was clipped by 4 bases and J by 3 bases; unmatched bases: 3. The CDR3 spans 15 residues. CDR1 and CDR2 (germline): MNHNS, SASEGT.

Worth noting for this clone: A junction end diverges from the germline sequence, so it may reflect a read error. This rearrangement joins TRBV7-9 to TRBJ2-7; no definite D call. The CDR3 contains 13 residues. Germline values: CDR1 SEHNR, CDR2 FQNEAQ (reference sequence). Here the CDR3 reads CASSSRWQYEQHF. In DNA, the CDR3 is TGTGCCAGCAGCTCTCGTTGGCAATACGAGCAGCACTTC.

This chain links TRBV6-5 with TRBJ2-2; D is unclear. V lost 0 bases and J 3 bases, leaving 5 bases between the germline ends. The CDR3 sequence is 14 residues long. CDR1 and CDR2 from the germline V gene are MNHEY and SVGAGI. CDR3 sequence (DNA): TGTGCCAGCAGTTACTCACCAGACACCGGGGAGCTGTTTTTT. Translating it yields CASSYSPDTGELFF.

The chain uses TRBV6-5 and TRBJ1-2, with TRBD1 matching over 7 bases. Per the germline V gene, CDR1 is MNHEY and CDR2 is SVGAGI. CDR3 size: 15 residues. V shed 2 bases and J 6 bases; nucleotides not matched to a gene: 9. In DNA, the CDR3 is TGTGCCAGCAGTTACCGTTGGGGACAGCGAGATGGCTACACCTTC. It encodes CASSYRWGQRDGYTF.

In this sample, this clone turned up a few times. The chain recombines TRBV12-5 with TRBJ1-2; D gene uncertain. The V gene lost 4 bases and the J gene lost 5 bases, with 14 bases spanning the gap. CDR1 and CDR2 from the germline V gene are LGHNT and FRNRAP. The CDR3 extends over 14 amino acids. DNA for the CDR3: TGTGCTAGTGGTTCCTACCACAAGGAGTATGGCTACACCTTC. Protein: CASGSYHKEYGYTF.

The rearrangement joins TRBV21-1 to TRBJ2-5; whether TRBD1, the table's D call, matches the DNA was not checked. TRBV21-1 is noted as a pseudogene. There are 14 residues in the CDR3. CDR3: CASSKVNRAGTQYF. CDR3 in DNA: TGTGCCAGCAGCAAAGTGAACAGGGCAGGTACCCAGTACTTC.

The chain joins TRBV14 to TRBJ2-1; TRBD2 agrees at 9 bases. The CDR3 consists of 20 residues. V gave up 2 bases and J gave up 0 bases; unmatched junction bases: 14. From germline, CDR1 is SGHDN and CDR2 FVKESK. The CDR3 is CASSQRTSVLLEVSYNEQFF. The CDR3 DNA is TGTGCCAGCAGCCAAAGGACTAGCGTGCTTCTCGAGGTCTCCTACAATGAGCAGTTCTTC.

The chain joins TRBV13 to TRBJ1-2, with no clear D. V shed 4 bases and J shed 4 bases, with 13 bases lying between them. CDR1 PRHDT and CDR2 FYEKMQ come from the germline V gene (reference sequence). The CDR3 runs to 14 residues. The CDR3 here is CASSSSEGSYGYTF. CDR3 coding DNA: TGTGCCAGCAGCTCGTCGGAAGGGAGCTATGGCTACACCTTC.